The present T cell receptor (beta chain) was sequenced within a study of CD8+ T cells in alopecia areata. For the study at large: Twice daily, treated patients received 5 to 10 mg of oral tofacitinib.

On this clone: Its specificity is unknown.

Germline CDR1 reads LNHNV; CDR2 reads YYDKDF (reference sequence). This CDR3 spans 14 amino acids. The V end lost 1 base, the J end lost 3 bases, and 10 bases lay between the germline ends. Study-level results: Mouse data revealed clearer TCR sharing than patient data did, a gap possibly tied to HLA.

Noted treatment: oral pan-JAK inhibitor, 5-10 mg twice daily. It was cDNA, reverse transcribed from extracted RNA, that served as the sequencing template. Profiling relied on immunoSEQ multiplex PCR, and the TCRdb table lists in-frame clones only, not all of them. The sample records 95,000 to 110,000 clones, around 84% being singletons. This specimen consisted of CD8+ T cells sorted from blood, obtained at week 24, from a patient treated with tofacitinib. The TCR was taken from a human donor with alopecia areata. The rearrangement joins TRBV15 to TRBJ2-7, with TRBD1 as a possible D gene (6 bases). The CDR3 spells CATSRVGGYYEQYF. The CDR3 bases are TGTGCCACCAGCAGAGTAGGGGGTTACTACGAGCAGTACTTC.